The 16 T cell receptor beta chains below come from one sample, sequenced in a study of breast tumors, draining lymph nodes, adjacent tissues. TCRdb re-called the multiplex PCR reads through MiXCR, storing one row per CDR3 protein. The top ten clones hold about 2% of a sample with approximately 120,000 distinct CDR3 sequences, around 21% of them seen once. Breast cancer patients provided tissue from their axillary draining lymph nodes. Sequencing used axillary lymph node tissue. These receptors were taken from a female donor with breast cancer. Some clones in this sample may be carry-over from other donors' samples.

This clonotype was seen repeatedly, ten times or more. This chain uses TRBV7-9 with TRBJ2-1; possibly TRBD1 for D (6 bases). The CDR3 length is 15 residues. Germline assignment: CDR1 SEHNR and CDR2 FQNEAQ (reference sequence). V was shortened by 5 bases and J by 0 bases, with 11 bases between the two germline ends. The chain's CDR3 is CASSPDSSSYNEQFF. Here the CDR3 DNA reads TGTGCCAGCAGCCCGGACAGCAGCTCCTACAATGAGCAGTTCTTC.

The chain joins TRBV5-4 to TRBJ2-5; possible D gene TRBD1, 5 bases. CDR3 length equals 15 residues. V lost 5 bases to trimming and J lost 0 bases, with 14 bases between them. Germline V CDR1 and CDR2: SGHNT, YYREEE (reference sequence). Here the CDR3 DNA reads TGTGCCAGCAGGAAAAGGGGCGCTTACCAAGAGACCCAGTACTTC. It encodes CASRKRGAYQETQYF.

This clonotype was observed at least ten times. The chain joins TRBV6-1 to TRBJ2-2, with 7 bases lining up with TRBD1. This CDR3 spans 16 amino acids. After removal of 6 bases from V and 2 bases from J, the junction contained 9 bases not matched to a gene. Looked up from germline, CDR1 is MNHNS and CDR2 is SASEGT. CDR3 sequence (DNA): TGTGCCAGCAGCCAACAGACAGGGAGCAACACCGGGGAGCTGTTTTTT. Translated, it gives CASSQQTGSNTGELFF.

This clonotype has ten or more counts. This chain connects TRBV20-1 to TRBJ2-7; 9 nucleotides line up with TRBD1. CDR1 and CDR2 (germline): DFQATT, SNEGSKA (reference sequence). V was clipped by 5 bases and J by 4 bases; unmatched bases: 9. The CDR3 spans 14 residues. The chain's CDR3 is CSAPTGTGRYEQYF. CDR3 coding DNA: TGCAGTGCTCCAACCGGGACAGGGCGGTACGAGCAGTACTTC.

The sample holds many counts of this clonotype. This chain connects TRBV3-1 to TRBJ2-7; unclear D gene. The CDR3 totals 13 residues. The germline CDR1 and CDR2 sequences are LGHDT and YNNKEL (reference sequence). V lost 4 bases to trimming and J lost 3 bases, with 10 bases between them. The CDR3 DNA reads TGTGCCAGCAGCCCGGACGGCCGCTACGAGCAGTACTTC. Translation: CASSPDGRYEQYF.

With respect to this clonotype: A much larger clone lies a single base off, so this may be a read error. The chain couples TRBV12-3 or TRBV12-4 to TRBJ1-3; D is possibly TRBD1 (6 bases). The length of the CDR3 is 14 residues. V lost 5 bases to trimming and J lost 4 bases, with 12 bases between them. CDR3 sequence reads: CASSGGGQGNTIYF. The CDR3 DNA follows: TGTGCCAGCAGTGGCGGGGGGCAAGGAAACACCATATATTTT.

This clonotype was picked up many times. J is TRBJ2-1 and V is TRBV3-1; D not certain. Between the trimmed V and J ends, which lost 1 base and 7 bases, there was a span of 5 bases. The germline V gene encodes CDR1 LGHDT and CDR2 YNNKEL (reference sequence). This CDR3 spans 12 amino acids. In nucleotides, the CDR3 is TGTGCCAGCAGCCAAGTCCAGAATGAGCAGTTCTTC. This sequence encodes CASSQVQNEQFF.

This clonotype was observed many times. The chain recombines TRBV6-5 with TRBJ1-2; TRBD1 might be the D (6 bases). The V and J ends lost 1 base and 1 base respectively, with 13 bases between them. Germline lookup yields CDR1 MNHEY and CDR2 SVGAGI. The CDR3 is 16 amino acids. The CDR3 protein is CASSYYGGSGNYGYTF. CDR3 DNA sequence: TGTGCCAGCAGTTACTATGGGGGCTCTGGTAACTATGGCTACACCTTC.

The J gene is TRBJ1-1, the V gene TRBV6-5, with D maybe TRBD1 (5 bases). V lost 7 bases, J lost 1 base, and 10 bases lay in between. Germline lookup yields CDR1 MNHEY and CDR2 SVGAGI. The CDR3 has 13 residues. CDR3 nucleotides: TGTGCCAGCAACAGGCATGGGAACACTGAAGCTTTCTTT. This sequence encodes CASNRHGNTEAFF.

The rearrangement joins TRBV6-2 or TRBV6-3 to TRBJ1-5; 7 nucleotides align to TRBD1. The V gene end was trimmed by 8 bases and the J gene end by 1 base; junction bases not matched to a gene: 8. Germline-derived CDR1 and CDR2 are MNHEY and SVGEGT. The CDR3 runs to 15 residues. The CDR3: CASGQGERSNQPQHF. The CDR3 region has the DNA TGTGCCAGCGGCCAGGGGGAAAGAAGCAATCAGCCCCAGCATTTT.

With regard to this clonotype: A read error may explain this, as a much larger clone is one base away. This rearrangement joins TRBV19 to TRBJ2-7; D is undetermined. V lost 11 bases, J lost 0 bases, and 14 bases lay in between. The CDR3 covers 13 residues. The germline V gene has CDR1 LNHDA and CDR2 SQIVND (reference sequence). This CDR3 reads CASSGEASYEQYF. In nucleotides, the CDR3 is TGTGCCTCCTCCGGCGAGGCCTCCTACGAGCAGTACTTC.

There are many counts of this clonotype. The rearrangement links TRBV10-2 to TRBJ1-6, with TRBD1 matching 9 bases. After removal of 6 bases from V and 8 bases from J, the junction contained 8 bases not matched to a gene. CDR1 is WSHSY, CDR2 SAAADI, per germline. The CDR3 extends over 15 amino acids. Written as DNA, the CDR3 is TGCGCCAGCAGCACCGGGACAGGGTCGTATTCACCCCTCCACTTT. Amino acid sequence: CASSTGTGSYSPLHF.

This clonotype has ten or more counts. The chain is built from TRBV11-2 and TRBJ1-2; D call uncertain. CDR3 length equals 12 residues. V was pared by 4 bases and J by 4 bases, with 7 bases between. CDR1 is SGHAT, CDR2 FQNNGV, per germline. The CDR3 spells CASSSTRYGYTF. CDR3 DNA sequence: TGTGCCAGCAGCTCCACCCGCTATGGCTACACCTTC. Based on the CDR3 plus reference TRBV11-2 and TRBJ1-2, the full variable domain is EAGVAQSPRYKIIEKRQSVAFWCNPISGHATLYWYQQILGQGPKLLIQFQNNGVVDDSQLPKDRFSAERLKGVDSTLKIQPAKLEDSAVYLCASSSTRYGYTFGSGTRLTVV.

With respect to this clonotype: A read error may explain this, as a much larger clone is one base away. The genes are TRBV10-3 and TRBJ2-2; maybe TRBD1 (5 bases). There are 13 residues in the CDR3. Germline assignment: CDR1 ENHRY and CDR2 SYGVKD. The CDR3 sequence: CTIKGRDTGELFF. The CDR3 coding sequence is TGTACCATCAAGGGCAGGGACACCGGGGAGCTGTTTTTT.

This clonotype has only a few counts. V usage is TRBV5-4 and J usage is TRBJ1-5; 7 positions agree with TRBD1. The CDR3 extends over 15 amino acids. Germline CDR1 reads SGHNT; CDR2 reads YYREEE (reference sequence). J gave up 2 bases and V 2 bases, and 4 bases lay outside the gene matches. The CDR3 region is CASSLDREGNQPQHF. In DNA, the CDR3 is TGTGCCAGCAGCTTAGACAGGGAGGGCAATCAGCCCCAGCATTTT.

As concerns this clonotype: This could be a read error, since a much larger clone is one nucleotide away. V and J are TRBV2 and TRBJ2-7; D may match TRBD1 or TRBD2 (6 bases each). The germline gives CDR1 SNHLY, CDR2 FYNNEI. The CDR3 consists of 11 residues. DNA for the CDR3: TGTGCCACCAGTTCGGGGGCCGAGAAGTACTTC. Amino acids: CATSSGAEKYF.